This T cell receptor beta chain was observed in a study of T cells in Graves' hyperthyroidism and ophthalmopathy. With 5 bases clipped from V and 10 bases from J, the junction kept 12 bases outside the gene matches. Germline loops: CDR1 LNHDA, CDR2 SQIVND (reference sequence). The CDR3 has 14 amino acids. Using RNA transcripts as the source, TCR beta CDR3 regions were amplified. Primed by the HTBI set, a first-round RT-PCR was run on the TCR CDR3. MiXCR, run by TCRdb on the multiplex PCR reads, gives a single entry per CDR3 protein. The table has a few hundred thousand distinct CDR3 sequences, about 15% seen once; the top ten hold roughly 6.2%. Hyperthyroidism was newly diagnosed in patients aged 18 to 65 (duration under 2 months).

The chain joins TRBV19 to TRBJ1-1; 8 bases line up with TRBD1. Source material: blood. The source is a woman aged 25 to 39 with Graves' hyperthyroidism that later progressed to Graves' ophthalmopathy. CDR3 residues: CASSLPRQGMGAFF. CDR3 coding DNA: TGTGCCAGTAGTCTACCTAGACAGGGGATGGGAGCTTTCTTT.